This T cell receptor (beta chain) derives from a study of vaccination and CD4 T cells after COVID-19. The CDR3 runs 14 residues. Trimming left V 1 base short and J 0 bases short, with 7 bases between. Germline loops: CDR1 SGHAT, CDR2 FQNNGV. With the Oncomine TCR Beta short-read assay, DNA from cultured CD4+ T cells was sequenced. TCRdb processed the PCR reads anew with MiXCR; each CDR3 protein has one entry. The repertoire holds 13,000 to 15,000 distinct CDR3 sequences, with under 65% as singletons. This clonotype has only a few counts. Its target is not known. Treatment noted: roughly 11-day PBMC culture with coronavirus spike peptide pools or control peptides (ViraFEST assay).

The chain links TRBV11-2 to TRBJ2-7; the D is unclear. The receptor's source is a human donor who had recovered from COVID-19. The sequenced sample was CD4+ T cells from blood, cultured in vitro. The CDR3: CASSLAVYSYEQYF. CDR3 coding DNA: TGTGCCAGCAGCTTAGCGGTGTACTCCTACGAGCAGTACTTC.